The source of this T cell receptor beta chain is a study of blood T cell repertoires in COVID-19. Study in general: PBMCs, B-cell-depleted T cells, or T cells provided the cDNA or gDNA that made up the material.

V trimming: 5 bases; J trimming: 3 bases; junction bases outside the gene matches: 6. In germline, CDR1 is MDHEN, CDR2 SYDVKM. This CDR3 region has 14 residues. Clones were sequenced by immunoSEQ multiplex PCR, and TCRdb holds only the in-frame ones, with some missing. Here the sample spans 120,000 or so clones, 70% to 90% being singletons. Sequencing was done on a sample of peripheral blood. The chain employs TRBV28 and TRBJ2-7; 8 nucleotides align to TRBD2. This sequence originates from a human donor in a cohort sampled during active COVID-19. CDR3 nucleotide sequence: TGTGCCAGCAGTCGCAGCGGGAGATTCTACGAGCAGTACTTC. This codes for CASSRSGRFYEQYF.